This TCR beta chain was recorded in a study of regulatory T cells in long-lasting Graves disease. As to time point: persistent/refractory GD, antithyroid drugs over 5 years with positive TRAb. PBMC RNA served as the TCR library source. This clonotype was picked up a small number of times. V was clipped by 4 bases and J by 0 bases; unmatched bases: 6. Per the germline V gene, CDR1 is DFQATT and CDR2 is SNEGSKA (reference sequence). This CDR3 has 15 residues. CDR3 regions were amplified by Arm-PCR using iRepertoire HTBI primers to build TCR beta libraries. TCRdb reanalysed the multiplex PCR reads using MiXCR and keeps one entry per CDR3 protein. The sample has over 650,000 distinct CDR3 sequences, about 32% seen once.

The starting material was peripheral blood mononuclear cells (PBMCs), obtained when the disease was refractory, from a patient treated with antithyroid drugs. This chain links TRBV20-1 with TRBJ1-5; 7 bases are a match to TRBD1. This TCR derives from a female donor with Graves disease. In DNA, the CDR3 is TGCAGTGCTATTGGGACAGTCGATAGCAATCAGCCCCAGCATTTT. This translates into CSAIGTVDSNQPQHF.